Here is one T cell receptor beta chain with its context. Its target is unknown. The sample comes from a study of cytomegalovirus exposure and HLA in healthy donors. At the level of the study: 81% of several hundred genotyped donors fell in the Caucasian-associated ancestry cluster. Study results and limitations: A later analysis showed TCR association rates differing by HLA locus, peaking at DRB1 and lowest at HLA-C. Diagnosis of cytomegalovirus status made by the classifier reportedly showed high specificity and sensitivity. The likely explanation for a cluster of highly shared sequence variants was sequencing artifact.

Germline V gives CDR1 SGDLS, CDR2 YYNGEE. CDR3 length equals 12 residues. V shed 4 bases and J shed 4 bases, with 5 bases lying between them. PCR involved 60 Vbeta and 13 Jbeta primers. Assay: immunoSEQ multiplex PCR; the TCRdb copy retains only in-frame clones and omits some. The sample consists of 130,000 to 150,000 clones, around 73% of them appearing once. The sequencing input was PBMCs. This TCR was sampled from a woman aged 40 to 49 in good health and CMV-seronegative. The chain joins TRBV9 to TRBJ2-2; unclear D gene. The CDR3 protein is CASSIGTGELFF. Written as DNA, the CDR3 is TGTGCCAGCAGCATCGGCACCGGGGAGCTGTTTTTT.